This TCR beta chain was found in a study of blood T cells in healthy people across ages. Findings and caveats of the study: Higher diversity, along with more naive CD4+ cells, distinguished long-lived donors from aged donors. Researchers said unsorted PBMCs prevented a conclusive naive versus antigen-experienced comparison.

A second roughly 7 to 12 cycle PCR used barcoded and J-beta primers. MiXCR, applied by TCRdb to the 5' RACE reads, yields one record per CDR3 protein. This sample yields some 1,500,000 distinct CDR3 sequences, of which around 40% are seen a single time; about 4% belongs to the top ten. Donors were systemically healthy Caucasian individuals from Russia aged roughly 6 to 90 years. CDR3 length: 15 amino acids. V was shortened by 3 bases and J by 1 base, with 10 bases between the two germline ends. Germline-derived CDR1 and CDR2 are LGHDT and YNNKEL (reference sequence). A note on this clonotype: The antigen remains undetermined.

The sequence was obtained from a woman aged 18-29 years in good health. The V gene is TRBV3-1, the J gene TRBJ1-3; no firm D call. What was sequenced was blood. CDR3 sequence reads: CASSQLTGSGNTIYF. The CDR3 DNA sequence: TGTGCCAGCAGCCAGTTGACGGGTTCTGGAAACACCATATATTTT.